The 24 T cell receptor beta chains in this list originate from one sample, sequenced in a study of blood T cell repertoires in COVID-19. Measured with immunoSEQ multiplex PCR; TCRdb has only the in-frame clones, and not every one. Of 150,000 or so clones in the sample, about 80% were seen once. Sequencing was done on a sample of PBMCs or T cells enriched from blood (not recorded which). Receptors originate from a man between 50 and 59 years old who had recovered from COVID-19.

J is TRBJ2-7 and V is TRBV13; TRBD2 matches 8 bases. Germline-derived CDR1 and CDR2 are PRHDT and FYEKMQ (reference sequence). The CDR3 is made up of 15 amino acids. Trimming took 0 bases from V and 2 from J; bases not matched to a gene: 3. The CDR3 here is CASSLGRGGAYEQYF. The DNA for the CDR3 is TGTGCCAGCAGCTTAGGTCGGGGGGGAGCCTACGAGCAGTACTTC.

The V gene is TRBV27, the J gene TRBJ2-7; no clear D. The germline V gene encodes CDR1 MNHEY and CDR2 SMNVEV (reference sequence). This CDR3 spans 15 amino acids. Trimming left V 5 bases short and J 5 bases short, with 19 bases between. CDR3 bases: TGTGCCAGCAGTGTTATTGGCAGTAATATGAACGAGCAGTACTTC. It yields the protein CASSVIGSNMNEQYF.

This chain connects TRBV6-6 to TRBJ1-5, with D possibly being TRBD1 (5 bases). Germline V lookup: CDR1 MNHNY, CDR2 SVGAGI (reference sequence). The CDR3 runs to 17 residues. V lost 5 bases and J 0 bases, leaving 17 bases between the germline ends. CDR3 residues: CASSPTPDSYSNQPQHF. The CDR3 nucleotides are TGTGCCAGCAGTCCCACCCCAGACAGCTATAGCAATCAGCCCCAGCATTTT.

CDR3 in DNA: TGCGCCAGCAGCTTGGCCAGGCAGGGGTGGTACGAGCAGTACTTC. Amino acid sequence: CASSLARQGWYEQYF. V is TRBV5-1 and J is TRBJ2-7; D might be TRBD1 (6 bases). Deletions cut 0 bases from V and 4 bases from J, with 14 bases between. The CDR3 runs 15 residues. Germline loops: CDR1 SGHRS, CDR2 YFSETQ.

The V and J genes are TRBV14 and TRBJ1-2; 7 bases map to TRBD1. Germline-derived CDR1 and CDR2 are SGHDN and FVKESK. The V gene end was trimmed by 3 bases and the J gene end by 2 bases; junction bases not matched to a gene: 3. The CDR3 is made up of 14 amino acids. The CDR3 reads CASSQRDSNYGYTF. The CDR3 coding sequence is TGTGCCAGCAGCCAGAGGGACAGCAACTATGGCTACACCTTC.

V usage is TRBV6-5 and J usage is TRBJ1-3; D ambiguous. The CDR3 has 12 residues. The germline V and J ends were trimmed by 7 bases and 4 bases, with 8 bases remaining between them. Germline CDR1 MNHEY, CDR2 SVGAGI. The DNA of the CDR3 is TGTGCCAGCACCGGGAAGGGAAACACCATATATTTT. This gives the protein CASTGKGNTIYF.

The CDR3 DNA reads TGCGCCAGCAGCCAAGGGAAGGGGCAGCCCCAGCATTTT. Amino acids: CASSQGKGQPQHF. This chain uses TRBV4-3 with TRBJ1-5; D may be TRBD1 (5 bases). Germline-derived CDR1 and CDR2 are LGHNA and YSLEER. Trimming shortened V by 1 base and J by 7 bases, and 8 bases separated the two germline ends. The CDR3 totals 13 residues.

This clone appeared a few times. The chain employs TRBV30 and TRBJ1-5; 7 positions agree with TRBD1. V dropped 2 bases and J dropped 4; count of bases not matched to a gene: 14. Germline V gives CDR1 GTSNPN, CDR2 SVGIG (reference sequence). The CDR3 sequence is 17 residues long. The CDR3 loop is CAWSHPGTGARNQPQHF. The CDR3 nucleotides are TGTGCCTGGAGTCACCCCGGCACAGGGGCAAGGAATCAGCCCCAGCATTTT.

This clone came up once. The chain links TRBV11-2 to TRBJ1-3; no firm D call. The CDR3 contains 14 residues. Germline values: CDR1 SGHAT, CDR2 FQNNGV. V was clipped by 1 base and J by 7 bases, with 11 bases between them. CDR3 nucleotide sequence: TGTGCCAGCAGCTTAGGTATAGGCGGGAACACCATATATTTT. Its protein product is CASSLGIGGNTIYF.

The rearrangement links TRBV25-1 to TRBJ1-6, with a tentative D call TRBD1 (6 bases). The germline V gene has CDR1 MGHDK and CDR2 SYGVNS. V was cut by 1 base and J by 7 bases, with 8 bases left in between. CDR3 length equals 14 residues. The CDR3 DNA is TGTGCCAGCAGTGAATCCAGGGGCAATTCACCCCTCCACTTT. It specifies CASSESRGNSPLHF.

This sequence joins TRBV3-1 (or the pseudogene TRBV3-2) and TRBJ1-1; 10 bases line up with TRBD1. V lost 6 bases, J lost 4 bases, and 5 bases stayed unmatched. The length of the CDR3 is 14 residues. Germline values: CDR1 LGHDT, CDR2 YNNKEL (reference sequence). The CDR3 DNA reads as TGTGCCAGCAGTCGACAGGGGGCGAGCACTGAAGCTTTCTTT. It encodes CASSRQGASTEAFF.

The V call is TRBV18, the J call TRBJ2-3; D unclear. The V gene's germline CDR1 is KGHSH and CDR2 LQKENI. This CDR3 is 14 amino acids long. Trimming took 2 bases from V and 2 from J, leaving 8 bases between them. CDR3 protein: CASSPSSFTDTQYF. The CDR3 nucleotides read TGTGCCAGCTCACCATCTAGTTTCACAGATACGCAGTATTTT.

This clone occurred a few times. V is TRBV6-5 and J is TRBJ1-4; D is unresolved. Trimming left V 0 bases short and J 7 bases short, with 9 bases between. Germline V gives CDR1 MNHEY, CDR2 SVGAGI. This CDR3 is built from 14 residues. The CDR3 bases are TGTGCCAGCAGTTACTCCCGGGGTAGTGAAAAACTGTTTTTT. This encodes CASSYSRGSEKLFF.

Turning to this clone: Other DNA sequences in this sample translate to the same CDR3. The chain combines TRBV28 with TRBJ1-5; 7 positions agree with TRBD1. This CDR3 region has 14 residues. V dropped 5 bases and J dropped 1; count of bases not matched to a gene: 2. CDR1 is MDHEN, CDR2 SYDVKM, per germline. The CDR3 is CASSPGGSNQPQHF. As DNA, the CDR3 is TGTGCCAGCAGTCCAGGGGGGAGCAATCAGCCCCAGCATTTT.

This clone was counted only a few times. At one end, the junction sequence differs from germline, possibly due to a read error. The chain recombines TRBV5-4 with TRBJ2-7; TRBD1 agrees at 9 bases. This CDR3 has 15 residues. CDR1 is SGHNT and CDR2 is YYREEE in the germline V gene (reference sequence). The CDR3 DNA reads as TGTGCCAGCAGCCCCGGACAGGGGACATCAATAACGACGAACTTC. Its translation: CASSPGQGTSITTNF.

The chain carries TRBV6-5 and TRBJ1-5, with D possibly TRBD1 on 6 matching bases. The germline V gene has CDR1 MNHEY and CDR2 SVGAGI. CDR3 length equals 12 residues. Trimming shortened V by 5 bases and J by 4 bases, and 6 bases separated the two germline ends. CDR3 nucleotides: TGTGCCAGCAGTACAGGGAATCAGCCCCAGCATTTT. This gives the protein CASSTGNQPQHF.

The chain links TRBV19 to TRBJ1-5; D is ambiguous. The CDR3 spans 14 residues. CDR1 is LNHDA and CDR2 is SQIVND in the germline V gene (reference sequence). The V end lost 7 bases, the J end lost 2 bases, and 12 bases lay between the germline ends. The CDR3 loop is CASTLLERNQPQHF. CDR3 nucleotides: TGTGCCAGTACCCTACTAGAGCGCAATCAGCCCCAGCATTTT.

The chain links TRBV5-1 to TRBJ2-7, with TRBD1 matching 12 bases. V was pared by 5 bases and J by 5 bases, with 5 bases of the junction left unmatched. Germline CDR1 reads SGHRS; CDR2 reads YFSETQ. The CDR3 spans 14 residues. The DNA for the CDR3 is TGCGCCAGCAGTCGCGGGACAGGGGGCGACGAGCAGTACTTC. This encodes CASSRGTGGDEQYF.

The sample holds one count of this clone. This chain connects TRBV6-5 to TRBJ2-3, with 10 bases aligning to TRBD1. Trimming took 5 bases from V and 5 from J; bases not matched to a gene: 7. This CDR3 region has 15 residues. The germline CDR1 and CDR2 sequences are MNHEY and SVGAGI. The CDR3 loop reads CASSRTGGLGDTQYF. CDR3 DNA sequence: TGTGCCAGCAGTAGGACAGGGGGATTGGGAGATACGCAGTATTTT.

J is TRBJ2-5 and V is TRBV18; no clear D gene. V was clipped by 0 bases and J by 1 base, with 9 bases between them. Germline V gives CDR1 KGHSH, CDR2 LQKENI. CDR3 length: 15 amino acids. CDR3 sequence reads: CASSPPSTPQETQYF. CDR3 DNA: TGTGCCAGCTCACCACCCTCTACGCCCCAAGAGACCCAGTACTTC.

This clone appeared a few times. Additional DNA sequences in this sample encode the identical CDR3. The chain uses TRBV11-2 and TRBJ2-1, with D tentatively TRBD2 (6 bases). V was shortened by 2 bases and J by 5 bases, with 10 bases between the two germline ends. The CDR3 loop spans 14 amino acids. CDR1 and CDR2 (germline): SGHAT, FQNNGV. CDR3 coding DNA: TGTGCCAGCAGCTTAAGCGGGTTCGACAATGAGCAGTTCTTC. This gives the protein CASSLSGFDNEQFF.

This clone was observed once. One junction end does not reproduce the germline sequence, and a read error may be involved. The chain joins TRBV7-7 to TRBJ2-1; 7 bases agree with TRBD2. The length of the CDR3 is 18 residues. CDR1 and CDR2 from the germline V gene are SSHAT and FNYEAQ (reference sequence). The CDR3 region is CASSLAASGPSSYNEQFF. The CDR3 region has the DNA TGTGCTAGCAGCTTAGCTGCTAGCGGCCCAAGCTCCTACAATGAGCAGTTCTTC.

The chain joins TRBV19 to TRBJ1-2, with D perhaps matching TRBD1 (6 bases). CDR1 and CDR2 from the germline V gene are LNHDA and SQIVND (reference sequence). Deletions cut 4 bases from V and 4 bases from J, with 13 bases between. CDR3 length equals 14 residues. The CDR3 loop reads CASSNPGDGYGYTF. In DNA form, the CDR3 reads TGTGCCAGTAGTAACCCAGGGGATGGCTATGGCTACACCTTC.

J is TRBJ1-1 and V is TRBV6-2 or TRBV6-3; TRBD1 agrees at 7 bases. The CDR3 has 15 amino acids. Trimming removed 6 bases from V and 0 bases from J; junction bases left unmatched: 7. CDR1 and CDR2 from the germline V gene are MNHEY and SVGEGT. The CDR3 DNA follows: TGTGCCAGCAGCGACAGGGAACGAGTGAACACTGAAGCTTTCTTT. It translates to CASSDRERVNTEAFF.